These 32 T cell receptor beta chains were sequenced from one sample in a study of radiotherapy plus CTLA-4 blockade in lung cancer. Assay used: immunoSEQ multiplex PCR; TCRdb lists only in-frame clones, some missing. The sample holds about 59,000 clones, 65% to 80% seen once. The sample in question was peripheral blood, obtained from a patient treated with radiotherapy plus ipilimumab. The receptors derive from a human donor with non-small cell lung cancer whose response to radiotherapy plus ipilimumab could not be evaluated.

This chain joins TRBV2 and TRBJ1-2; TRBD1 aligns across 7 bases. CDR1 and CDR2 from the germline V gene are SNHLY and FYNNEI. The CDR3 has 11 amino acids. The V gene end was trimmed by 6 bases and the J gene end by 7 bases; junction bases not matched to a gene: 2. CDR3 nucleotides: TGTGCCAGCAGGTCAGGGGGTGGCTACACCTTC. This gives the protein CASRSGGGYTF.

This chain connects TRBV5-5 to TRBJ2-1; 8 bases are shared with TRBD2. V was pared by 6 bases and J by 4 bases, with 12 bases of the junction left unmatched. Germline V gene sequence: CDR1 SGHKS, CDR2 YYEKEE (reference sequence). The CDR3 sequence is 16 residues long. CDR3 sequence (DNA): TGTGCCAGCACCCCCTCGGGTAGCGGGACATACAATGAGCAGTTCTTC. Residues: CASTPSGSGTYNEQFF. Complete variable domain (other parts from reference TRBV5-5 and TRBJ2-1): DAGVTQSPTHLIKTRGQQVTLRCSPISGHKSVSWYQQVLGQGPQFIFQYYEKEERGRGNFPDRFSARQFPNYSSELNVNALLLGDSALYLCASTPSGSGTYNEQFFGPGTRLTVL.

V gene TRBV7-9 combines with J gene TRBJ2-1; 8 nucleotides agree with TRBD2. V lost 3 bases, J lost 0 bases, and 13 bases stayed unmatched. CDR3 length: 19 amino acids. The germline V gene has CDR1 SEHNR and CDR2 FQNEAQ (reference sequence). The CDR3 DNA follows: TGTGCCAGCAGCTTCCCTCAGGGAGCGGGAGTCGGCTCCTACAATGAGCAGTTCTTC. Its translation is CASSFPQGAGVGSYNEQFF.

The chain links TRBV4-3 to TRBJ1-1; a weak D match, TRBD1 (6 bases). Germline CDR1 and CDR2: LGHNA and YSLEER. The V and J ends lost 9 bases and 7 bases respectively, with 9 bases between them. The CDR3 is 10 amino acids. This CDR3 reads CASRGGEAFF. For the CDR3, the DNA is TGCGCCAGTAGGGGGGGTGAAGCTTTCTTT.

This clone was detected only a few times. Other DNA sequences in the same sample also yield this CDR3. The genes are TRBV9 and TRBJ1-6; a weak D match, TRBD1 (5 bases). V dropped 4 bases and J dropped 7 bases, with 12 bases sitting between them. The CDR3 runs 14 residues. CDR1 SGDLS and CDR2 YYNGEE come from the germline V gene. CDR3 DNA sequence: TGTGCCAGCAGCCAGGAGGAGGGGAATTCACCCCTCCACTTT. This translates into CASSQEEGNSPLHF.

The chain is built from TRBV10-3 and TRBJ1-1; possible D gene TRBD1, 6 bases. V was trimmed by 4 bases and J by 3 bases, leaving 9 bases between them. This CDR3 region has 13 residues. Germline V gene lookup returns CDR1 ENHRY and CDR2 SYGVKD. CDR3 sequence: CAISGPGDTEAFF. CDR3 nucleotides: TGTGCCATCAGTGGCCCAGGGGACACTGAAGCTTTCTTT.

V and J are TRBV7-9 and TRBJ2-1, with D possibly TRBD1 on 5 matching bases. Germline V gene data show CDR1 as SEHNR and CDR2 as FQNEAQ (reference sequence). V shed 0 bases and J shed 7 bases, with 16 bases lying between them. The CDR3 is 16 residues long. The CDR3 spells CASSLAHPGRRNEQFF. CDR3 nucleotide sequence: TGTGCCAGCAGCTTAGCACACCCAGGGCGAAGAAATGAGCAGTTCTTC.

This sequence joins TRBV18 and TRBJ2-2; no reliable D call. Trimming shortened V by 3 bases and J by 1 base, and 6 bases separated the two germline ends. Germline V gives CDR1 KGHSH, CDR2 LQKENI. The CDR3 is 14 amino acids. The CDR3 DNA is TGTGCCAGCTCACCGAGACAGAACACCGGGGAGCTGTTTTTT. This gives the protein CASSPRQNTGELFF. The full variable domain, its missing parts supplied by reference TRBV18 and TRBJ2-2, is NAGVMQNPRHLVRRRGQEARLRCSPMKGHSHVYWYRQLPEEGLKFMVYLQKENIIDESGMPKERFSAEFPKEGPSILRIQQVVRGDSAAYFCASSPRQNTGELFFGEGSRLTVL.

J is TRBJ2-7 and V is TRBV4-1; the match to TRBD2 covers 14 bases. From germline, CDR1 is MGHRA and CDR2 YSYEKL. Trimming took 7 bases from V and 5 from J; bases not matched to a gene: 7. The CDR3 consists of 15 residues. The CDR3 DNA reads as TGCGCCAGCACTTGGGGGGGACTAGCGGGAGACGAGCAGTACTTC. Amino acid sequence: CASTWGGLAGDEQYF.

This rearrangement joins TRBV6-1 to TRBJ1-1, with TRBD1 matching 10 bases. This CDR3 is built from 18 residues. In germline, CDR1 is MNHNS, CDR2 SASEGT. Losses at the gene ends were 1 base for V and 2 bases for J; bases not matched to a gene: 10. The CDR3, as DNA: TGTGCCAGCAGTGAAGAAGCGACAGGGGGCCAATTTAACACTGAAGCTTTCTTT. Protein sequence: CASSEEATGGQFNTEAFF.

The gene calls are TRBV11-1 and TRBJ2-7; TRBD1 agrees at 7 bases. V shed 1 base and J 1 base; nucleotides not matched to a gene: 4. From germline, CDR1 is SGHAT and CDR2 FQDESV (reference sequence). The CDR3 extends over 15 amino acids. CDR3 loop: CASSLEGTASYEQYF. The CDR3 region has the DNA TGTGCCAGCAGCTTAGAGGGGACAGCTTCCTACGAGCAGTACTTC.

The J gene is TRBJ2-7, the V gene TRBV6-1; 11 nucleotides line up with TRBD2. The CDR3 runs 15 residues. The germline CDR1 and CDR2 sequences are MNHNS and SASEGT. V was clipped by 5 bases and J by 1 base; unmatched bases: 4. CDR3 in amino acids: CASSPGTSGSYEQYF. The DNA of the CDR3 is TGTGCCAGCAGTCCAGGGACTAGCGGTTCCTACGAGCAGTACTTC.

This clone was seen a few times. The chain has TRBV29-1 and TRBJ1-1; weak D call: TRBD1 (5 bases). The CDR3 is made up of 13 amino acids. Germline V gives CDR1 SQVTM, CDR2 ANQGSEA. V was clipped by 4 bases and J by 0 bases, with 9 bases between them. The CDR3 region is CSVARDLNTEAFF. Written as DNA, the CDR3 is TGCAGCGTTGCAAGGGACTTGAACACTGAAGCTTTCTTT.

This chain uses TRBV19 with TRBJ1-1, with D uncertain. The CDR3 loop spans 14 amino acids. V was trimmed by 3 bases and J by 1 base, leaving 9 bases between them. Germline V gene data show CDR1 as LNHDA and CDR2 as SQIVND (reference sequence). The CDR3 bases are TGTGCCAGTAGTATCACGGGAAAGAACACTGAAGCTTTCTTT. This encodes CASSITGKNTEAFF.

This clone was counted a few times. The chain joins TRBV27 to TRBJ2-7, with 12 bases lining up with TRBD2. This CDR3 has 15 amino acids. Trimming took 6 bases from V and 2 from J; bases not matched to a gene: 5. From germline, CDR1 is MNHEY and CDR2 SMNVEV (reference sequence). In DNA, the CDR3 is TGTGCCAGCAGGCTAGCGGGGGGGCCCGCCTACGAGCAGTACTTC. The encoded protein is CASRLAGGPAYEQYF.

V gene TRBV29-1 combines with J gene TRBJ2-1, with D possibly being TRBD1 (6 bases). The CDR3 contains 13 residues. The germline V and J ends were trimmed by 6 bases and 5 bases, with 14 bases remaining between them. In germline, CDR1 is SQVTM, CDR2 ANQGSEA. DNA of the CDR3: TGCAGCGTCGCCCGGGACACTAACAATGAGCAGTTCTTC. Translating gives CSVARDTNNEQFF.

The gene calls are TRBV4-3 and TRBJ1-1, with D perhaps matching TRBD1 (6 bases). V was clipped by 3 bases and J by 6 bases, with 11 bases between them. This CDR3 is 13 amino acids long. Germline assignment: CDR1 LGHNA and CDR2 YSLEER. In DNA form, the CDR3 reads TGCGCCAGCAGCCAGGCGGGGGCGGCTGAAGCTTTCTTT. Encoded protein: CASSQAGAAEAFF.

The chain carries TRBV28 and TRBJ2-3, with 10 bases that match TRBD2. The CDR3 extends over 19 amino acids. V gave up 5 bases and J gave up 1 base; unmatched junction bases: 15. From germline, CDR1 is MDHEN and CDR2 SYDVKM. The DNA for the CDR3 is TGTGCCAGCAGTATAAGCGGGGGGGTGTCGGAGGGTGGCACAGATACGCAGTATTTT. Amino acid sequence: CASSISGGVSEGGTDTQYF.

The rearrangement uses TRBV30 and TRBJ2-7; D perhaps matches TRBD2 (5 bases). This CDR3 is 12 amino acids long. Trimming removed 0 bases from V and 4 bases from J, with 7 bases in between. CDR1 is GTSNPN and CDR2 is SVGIG in the germline V gene (reference sequence). DNA of the CDR3: TGTGCCTGGAGTGTACCGGGATACGAGCAGTACTTC. The encoded protein is CAWSVPGYEQYF.

The chain is built from TRBV4-1 and TRBJ1-1, with D perhaps TRBD1 (6 bases). The V end was cut by 2 bases, the J end by 0 bases, with 10 bases between. This CDR3 is built from 15 residues. Germline V gene data show CDR1 as MGHRA and CDR2 as YSYEKL. The CDR3 loop reads CASSQPGQLNTEAFF. The CDR3 bases are TGCGCCAGCAGCCAACCCGGACAGCTGAACACTGAAGCTTTCTTT.

This clone came up many times. The rearrangement joins TRBV18 to TRBJ1-1, with D hard to call. V lost 3 bases, J lost 1 base, and 15 bases lay in between. Germline-derived CDR1 and CDR2 are KGHSH and LQKENI. This CDR3 has 16 residues. CDR3 protein: CASSPREVKANTEAFF. The CDR3 coding sequence is TGTGCCAGCTCACCTCGTGAGGTGAAGGCGAACACTGAAGCTTTCTTT. Looking up the rest from reference TRBV18 and TRBJ1-1 gives the full variable domain: NAGVMQNPRHLVRRRGQEARLRCSPMKGHSHVYWYRQLPEEGLKFMVYLQKENIIDESGMPKERFSAEFPKEGPSILRIQQVVRGDSAAYFCASSPREVKANTEAFFGQGTRLTVV.

The chain carries TRBV7-6 and TRBJ2-5, with D possibly TRBD2 on 5 matching bases. With 5 bases removed from V and 5 bases from J, the gap between germline ends came to 27 bases. Germline CDR1 SGHVS, CDR2 FNYEAQ. The CDR3 runs to 18 residues. CDR3 sequence (DNA): TGTGCCAGCAGCCATCGCGGAGCGGAGACATCGGGGTGGGAGACCCAGTACTTC. Translating gives CASSHRGAETSGWETQYF. The full variable domain, completed using reference TRBV7-6 and TRBJ2-5, is GAGVSQSPRYKVTKRGQDVALRCDPISGHVSLYWYRQALGQGPEFLTYFNYEAQQDKSGLPNDRFSAERPEGSISTLTIQRTEQRDSAMYRCASSHRGAETSGWETQYFGPGTRLLVL.

A single count supports this clone. The chain employs TRBV7-9 and TRBJ2-5; D might be TRBD2 (6 bases). The CDR3 extends over 15 amino acids. V was trimmed by 6 bases and J by 1 base, leaving 15 bases between them. CDR1 is SEHNR and CDR2 is FQNEAQ in the germline V gene (reference sequence). DNA for the CDR3: TGTGCCAGCAGTCCTCCCGGGGGTCCCCAAGAGACCCAGTACTTC. It encodes CASSPPGGPQETQYF.

V gene TRBV11-3 combines with J gene TRBJ2-2, with no clear D. Germline V gives CDR1 SGHNT, CDR2 YENEEA. Trimming took off 2 bases at V and 2 bases at J, with 9 bases between the two ends. The CDR3 contains 15 residues. The CDR3 here is CASSLISHNTGELFF. CDR3 DNA sequence: TGTGCCAGCAGCTTAATCAGTCATAACACCGGGGAGCTGTTTTTT.

The chain combines TRBV21-1 with TRBJ2-7; the D call in the table, TRBD2, was not verified against the DNA. TRBV21-1 is flagged as a pseudogene. The CDR3 length is 13 residues. CDR3: CASSKDRWTREYF. CDR3 nucleotides: TGTGCCAGCAGCAAAGATAGGTGGACGCGGGAGTACTTC.

The chain links TRBV5-8 to TRBJ1-1; 7 bases are a match to TRBD1. The germline gives CDR1 SGHTS, CDR2 YDEGEE. Losses at the gene ends were 4 bases for V and 11 bases for J; bases not matched to a gene: 11. The CDR3 extends over 13 amino acids. CDR3 bases: TGTGCCAGCAGCGTGGGGACAGCACCGCGTGCTTTCTTT. This gives the protein CASSVGTAPRAFF. Looking up the rest from reference TRBV5-8 and TRBJ1-1 gives the full variable domain: EAGVTQSPTHLIKTRGQQATLRCSPISGHTSVYWYQQALGLGLQFLLWYDEGEERNRGNFPPRFSGRQFPNYSSELNVNALELEDSALYLCASSVGTAPRAFFGQGTRLTVV.

The V and J genes are TRBV2 and TRBJ2-1, with D hard to call. The V gene's germline CDR1 is SNHLY and CDR2 FYNNEI. This CDR3 is built from 15 residues. V was trimmed by 3 bases and J by 7 bases, leaving 16 bases between them. The CDR3 bases are TGTGCCAGCAGTGATACCGCAATGGGCCGAAATGAGCAGTTCTTC. Translation: CASSDTAMGRNEQFF. The full variable domain, its missing parts supplied by reference TRBV2 and TRBJ2-1, is EPEVTQTPSHQVTQMGQEVILRCVPISNHLYFYWYRQILGQKVEFLVSFYNNEISEKSEIFDDQFSVERPDGSNFTLKIRSTKLEDSAMYFCASSDTAMGRNEQFFGPGTRLTVL.

Only one count was recorded for this clone. The chain is built from TRBV29-1 and TRBJ2-1, with 12 bases identical to TRBD2. The CDR3 runs to 16 residues. Germline lookup yields CDR1 SQVTM and CDR2 ANQGSEA. Trimming cost V 1 base and J 8 bases; bases outside gene matches: 9. In DNA form, the CDR3 reads TGCAGCGTTGAAGGGGGGCTAGCGGGAGGGCCGGATGAGCAGTTCTTC. Residues: CSVEGGLAGGPDEQFF.

This chain joins TRBV5-1 and TRBJ1-2; TRBD1 agrees at 7 bases. Looked up from germline, CDR1 is SGHRS and CDR2 is YFSETQ. V lost 0 bases, J lost 4 bases, and 9 bases stayed unmatched. This CDR3 region has 16 residues. The CDR3 loop reads CASSLVHTGAFYGYTF. The DNA of the CDR3 is TGCGCCAGCAGCTTGGTTCACACAGGGGCCTTCTATGGCTACACCTTC.

This clone appeared a single time. J is TRBJ2-1 and V is TRBV18, with a tentative D call TRBD2 (6 bases). This CDR3 is built from 15 residues. The V end lost 2 bases, the J end lost 6 bases, and 14 bases lay between the germline ends. The germline V gene has CDR1 KGHSH and CDR2 LQKENI. The CDR3 sequence: CASSPWAGSVNEQFF. The CDR3 DNA follows: TGTGCCAGCTCACCATGGGCGGGAAGTGTCAATGAGCAGTTCTTC.

This rearrangement joins TRBV2 to TRBJ1-6; the D is unclear. Trimming pared 7 bases from V and 14 bases from J, leaving 15 bases between. Germline V lookup: CDR1 SNHLY, CDR2 FYNNEI. This CDR3 comprises 12 residues. The CDR3 sequence: CASNLEVVTLHF. The CDR3 DNA sequence: TGTGCCAGCAATCTGGAGGTTGTGACCCTCCACTTT. Full variable domain (missing parts from reference TRBV2 and TRBJ1-6): EPEVTQTPSHQVTQMGQEVILRCVPISNHLYFYWYRQILGQKVEFLVSFYNNEISEKSEIFDDQFSVERPDGSNFTLKIRSTKLEDSAMYFCASNLEVVTLHFGNGTRLTVT.

J is TRBJ1-1 and V is TRBV27; D not resolved. Between the trimmed V and J ends, which lost 11 bases and 4 bases, there was a span of 14 bases. The CDR3 runs to 12 residues. Germline CDR1 reads MNHEY; CDR2 reads SMNVEV (reference sequence). CDR3 amino acids: CAGSRNPTEAFF. In nucleotides, the CDR3 is TGTGCCGGCTCTCGAAATCCCACTGAAGCTTTCTTT.